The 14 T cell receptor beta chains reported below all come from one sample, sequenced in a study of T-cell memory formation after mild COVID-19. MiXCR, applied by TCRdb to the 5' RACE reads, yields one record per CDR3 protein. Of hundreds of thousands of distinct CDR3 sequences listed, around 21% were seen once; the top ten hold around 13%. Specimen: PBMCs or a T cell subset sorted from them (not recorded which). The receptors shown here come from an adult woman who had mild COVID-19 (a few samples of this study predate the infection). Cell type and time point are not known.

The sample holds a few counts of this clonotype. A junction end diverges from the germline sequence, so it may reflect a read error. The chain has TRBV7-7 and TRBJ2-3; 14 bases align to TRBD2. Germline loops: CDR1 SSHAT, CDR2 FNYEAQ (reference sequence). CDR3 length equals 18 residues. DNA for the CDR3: TGTGCTAGCAGCTTAGAGACTAGCGGGAGGGCCGATACAGATACGCAGTATTTT. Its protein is CASSLETSGRADTDTQYF.

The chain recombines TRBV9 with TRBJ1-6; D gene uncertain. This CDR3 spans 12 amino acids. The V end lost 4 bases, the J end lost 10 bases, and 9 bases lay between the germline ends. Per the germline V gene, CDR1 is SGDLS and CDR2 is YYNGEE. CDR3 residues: CASSPGSSPLHF. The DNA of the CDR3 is TGTGCCAGCAGCCCGGGGTCCTCACCCCTCCACTTT. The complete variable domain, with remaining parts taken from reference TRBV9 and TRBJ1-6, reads DSGVTQTPKHLITATGQRVTLRCSPRSGDLSVYWYQQSLDQGLQFLIQYYNGEERAKGNILERFSAQQFPDLHSELNLSSLELGDSALYFCASSPGSSPLHFGNGTRLTVT.

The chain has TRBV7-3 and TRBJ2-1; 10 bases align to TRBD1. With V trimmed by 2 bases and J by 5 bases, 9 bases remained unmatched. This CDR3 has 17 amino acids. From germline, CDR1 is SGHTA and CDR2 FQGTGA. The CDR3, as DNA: TGTGCCAGCAGCTTATTTACCGGGACAGGGGTGAACAATGAGCAGTTCTTC. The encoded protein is CASSLFTGTGVNNEQFF.

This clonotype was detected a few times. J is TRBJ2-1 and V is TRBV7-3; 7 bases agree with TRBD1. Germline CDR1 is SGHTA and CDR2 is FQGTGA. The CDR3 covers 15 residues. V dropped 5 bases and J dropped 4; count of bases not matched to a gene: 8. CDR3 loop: CASSLPGTEYNEQFF. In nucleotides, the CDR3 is TGTGCCAGCAGCCTTCCCGGGACAGAGTACAATGAGCAGTTCTTC.

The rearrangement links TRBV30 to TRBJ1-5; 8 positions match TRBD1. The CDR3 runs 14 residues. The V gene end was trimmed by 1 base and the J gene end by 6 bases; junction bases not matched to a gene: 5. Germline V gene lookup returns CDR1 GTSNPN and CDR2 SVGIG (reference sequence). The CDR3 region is CAWSGQGLGQPQHF. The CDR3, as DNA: TGTGCCTGGAGTGGACAGGGGCTTGGTCAGCCCCAGCATTTT. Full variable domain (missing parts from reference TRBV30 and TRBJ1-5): SQTIHQWPATLVQPVGSPLSLECTVEGTSNPNLYWYRQAAGRGLQLLFYSVGIGQISSEVPQNLSASRPQDRQFILSSKKLLLSDSGFYLCAWSGQGLGQPQHFGDGTRLSIL.

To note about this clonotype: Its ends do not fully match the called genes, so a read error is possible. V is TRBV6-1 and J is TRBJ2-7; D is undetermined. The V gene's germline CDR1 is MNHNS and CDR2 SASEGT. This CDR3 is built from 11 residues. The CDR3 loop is CASSGIYGQYF. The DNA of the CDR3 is TGTGCCAGCAGTGGGATCTACGGGCAGTACTTC.

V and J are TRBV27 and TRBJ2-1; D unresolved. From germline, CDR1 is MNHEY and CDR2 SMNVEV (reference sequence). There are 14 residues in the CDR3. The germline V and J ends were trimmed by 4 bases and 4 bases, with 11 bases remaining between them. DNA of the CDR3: TGTGCCAGCAGTTACGCTCAGCGTTACAATGAGCAGTTCTTC. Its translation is CASSYAQRYNEQFF.

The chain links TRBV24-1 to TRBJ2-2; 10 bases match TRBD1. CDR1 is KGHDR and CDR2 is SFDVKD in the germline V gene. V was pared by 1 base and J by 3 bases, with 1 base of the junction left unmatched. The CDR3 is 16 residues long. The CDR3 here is CATSDLGTGDTGELFF. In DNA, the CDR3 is TGTGCCACCAGTGATTTAGGGACAGGGGACACCGGGGAGCTGTTTTTT.

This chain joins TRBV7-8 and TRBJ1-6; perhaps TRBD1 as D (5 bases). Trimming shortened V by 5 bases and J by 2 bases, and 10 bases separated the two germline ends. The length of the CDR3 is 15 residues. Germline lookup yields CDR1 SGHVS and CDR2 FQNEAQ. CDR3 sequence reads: CASSQGPTYNSPLHF. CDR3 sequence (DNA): TGTGCCAGCAGCCAGGGCCCCACCTATAATTCACCCCTCCACTTT.

CDR3 amino acids: CASRKTPQETQYF. The CDR3 coding sequence is TGTGCCAGCAGGAAGACACCCCAAGAGACCCAGTACTTC. The chain carries TRBV6-1 and TRBJ2-5, with D hard to call. V was clipped by 6 bases and J by 1 base, with 9 bases between them. Germline CDR1 and CDR2: MNHNS and SASEGT. The CDR3 contains 13 residues.

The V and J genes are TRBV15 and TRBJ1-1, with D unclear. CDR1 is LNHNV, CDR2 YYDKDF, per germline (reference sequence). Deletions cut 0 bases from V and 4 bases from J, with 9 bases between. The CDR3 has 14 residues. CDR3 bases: TGTGCCACCAGCAGAGATCGGGTGGGCACTGAAGCTTTCTTT. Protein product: CATSRDRVGTEAFF.

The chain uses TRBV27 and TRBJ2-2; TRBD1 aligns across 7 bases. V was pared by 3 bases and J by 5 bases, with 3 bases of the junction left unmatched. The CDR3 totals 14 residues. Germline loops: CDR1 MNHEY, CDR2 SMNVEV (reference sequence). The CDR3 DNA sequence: TGTGCCAGCAGTTTTCCACAGGGGACCGGGGAGCTGTTTTTT. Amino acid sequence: CASSFPQGTGELFF.

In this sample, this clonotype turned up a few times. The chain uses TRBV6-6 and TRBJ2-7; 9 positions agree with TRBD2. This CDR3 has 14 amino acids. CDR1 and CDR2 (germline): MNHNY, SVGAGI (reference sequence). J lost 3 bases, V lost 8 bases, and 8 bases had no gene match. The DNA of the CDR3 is TGTGCCAGCGGCCCGCGGGGGGGAGGCTACGAGCAGTACTTC. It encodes CASGPRGGGYEQYF.

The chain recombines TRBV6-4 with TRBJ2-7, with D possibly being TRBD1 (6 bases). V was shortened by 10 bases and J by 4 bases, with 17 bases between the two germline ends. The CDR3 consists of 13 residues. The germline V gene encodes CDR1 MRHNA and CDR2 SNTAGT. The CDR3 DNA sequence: TGTGCCAAATCTCAGGGGACGCTATACGAGCAGTACTTC. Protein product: CAKSQGTLYEQYF.